The next 8 T cell receptor beta chains were all read from a single sample in a study of T cells expressing NK-cell markers. Following a re-call of the 5' RACE reads, TCRdb has one entry per CDR3 protein and lacks DNA. The sample is made up of about 460,000 distinct CDR3 sequences, and the top ten hold over 1.3% of it. The sample taken for sequencing was blood T cells: a sorted CD56 or NKG2C T cell subset, CD4+ or CD8+ T cells, or bulk PBMC T cells (not recorded which). These receptors originate from a woman aged 45-59 years in good health.

The genes are TRBV25-1 and TRBJ1-1. Germline V gene data show CDR1 as MGHDK and CDR2 as SYGVNS. This CDR3 region has 12 residues. CDR3 in amino acids: CASSRAKNEAFF. Combining the CDR3 with reference TRBV25-1 and TRBJ1-1 gives the whole variable domain EADIYQTPRYLVIGTGKKITLECSQTMGHDKMYWYQQDPGMELHLIHYSYGVNSTEKGDLSSESTVSRIRTEHFPLTLESARPSHTSQYLCASSRAKNEAFFGQGTRLTVV.

This chain uses TRBV15 with TRBJ1-6. Germline lookup yields CDR1 LNHNV and CDR2 YYDKDF (reference sequence). CDR3 length equals 13 residues. This chain's CDR3 is CATSRGSLSPLHF.

The V gene is TRBV10-1, the J gene TRBJ2-3; TCRdb returns TRBD2, unconfirmable since there is no DNA. Germline CDR1 and CDR2: WNHNN and SYGVQD (reference sequence). CDR3 size: 14 residues. CDR3 amino acids: CASSLAGAENTQYF.

V usage is TRBV20-1 and J usage is TRBJ2-5. Germline V lookup: CDR1 DFQATT, CDR2 SNEGSKA (reference sequence). The CDR3 is made up of 11 amino acids. CDR3 sequence reads: CSASSVMGQYF.

The chain couples TRBV3-1 to TRBJ2-5; the D gene TCRdb calls, TRBD1, cannot be checked with no DNA. The germline CDR1 and CDR2 sequences are LGHDT and YNNKEL (reference sequence). The CDR3 runs 17 residues. The CDR3 is CASSQERGAAVQETQYF.

This chain joins TRBV3-1 and TRBJ2-5; TCRdb selects TRBD2, and the lack of DNA leaves this call unchecked. Germline lookup yields CDR1 LGHDT and CDR2 YNNKEL (reference sequence). The CDR3 extends over 15 amino acids. This CDR3 is CASSRPGTSRETQYF.

The CDR3 sequence is CASSPESQSYEQYF. The chain uses TRBV18 and TRBJ2-7. Germline lookup yields CDR1 KGHSH and CDR2 LQKENI. This CDR3 has 14 residues.

The genes are TRBV5-1 and TRBJ2-3; with no DNA, the TCRdb D assignment of TRBD2 cannot be verified. The CDR3 is 18 residues long. CDR1 and CDR2 from the germline V gene are SGHRS and YFSETQ. CDR3 protein: CASSSARTSGRAYDTQYF.